The sequence of this T cell receptor (beta chain) was determined in a study of Graves' ophthalmopathy and Graves' hyperthyroidism. As to this clonotype: The CDR3 ends on some other residue instead of the conserved phenylalanine or tryptophan, so this is likely a read error.

Newly diagnosed hyperthyroidism donors, aged 18 to 65, duration under 2 months. Germline CDR1 is SGHAT and CDR2 is FQNNGV. This CDR3 is built from 14 residues. The V end was cut by 4 bases, the J end by 5 bases, with 11 bases between. CDR3 regions of TCR beta were amplified from RNA transcripts. An opening RT-PCR round employed HTBI primers and preceded a second-round multiplex PCR. From the multiplex PCR reads, TCRdb called clonotypes with MiXCR, one entry per CDR3 protein. The table shows about 370,000 distinct CDR3 sequences, with roughly 15% occurring only once. This chain uses TRBV11-2 with TRBJ2-2; D perhaps matches TRBD1 (6 bases). This clonotype was sampled from an adult woman with stable Graves' hyperthyroidism. Sequencing was done on a sample of peripheral blood. CDR3 residues: CASSSRTETGELFV. CDR3 nucleotides: TGTGCCAGCAGCTCTCGGACAGAAACCGGGGAGCTGTTTGTT.